The 5 T cell receptor beta chains below come from one sample, sequenced in a study of blood T cells in healthy people across ages. PCR was performed a second time for roughly 7 to 12 cycles using a sample-barcoded 5' primer and a J-beta primer mix. TCRdb re-called the 5' RACE reads through MiXCR, storing one row per CDR3 protein. The data show under 1 million distinct CDR3 sequences, with approximately 44% seen just once and around 21% held by the top ten. Sample: blood. Source of these receptors: a man in his 60s in good health.

V and J are TRBV20-1 and TRBJ1-6, with D possibly matching TRBD1 (5 bases). There are 14 residues in the CDR3. V lost 0 bases, J lost 7 bases, and 10 bases lay in between. Germline V gene lookup returns CDR1 DFQATT and CDR2 SNEGSKA (reference sequence). The CDR3 DNA follows: TGCAGTGCTAGAGATCTAGGGACGAATTCACCCCTCCACTTT. Translating gives CSARDLGTNSPLHF.

This chain uses TRBV29-1 with TRBJ1-1, with D tentatively TRBD1 (5 bases). With 1 base removed from V and 3 bases from J, the gap between germline ends came to 12 bases. The CDR3 contains 14 residues. Germline CDR1 and CDR2: SQVTM and ANQGSEA. CDR3: CSVEGGVGDTEAFF. CDR3 in DNA: TGCAGCGTTGAAGGAGGGGTAGGGGACACTGAAGCTTTCTTT.

This chain links TRBV9 with TRBJ2-5; a possible D gene is TRBD1 (6 bases). The V and J ends lost 1 base and 11 bases respectively, with 21 bases between them. CDR1 and CDR2 (germline): SGDLS, YYNGEE. The CDR3 consists of 15 residues. The CDR3 reads CASSVFGSGGNEQYF. CDR3 DNA: TGTGCCAGCAGCGTATTTGGTTCTGGGGGCAATGAGCAGTACTTC.

This clonotype was seen once. One end of the junction does not line up with germline, which may come from a read error. This sequence joins TRBV6-2 or TRBV6-3 and TRBJ2-6; D ambiguous. CDR1 and CDR2 (germline): MNHEY, SVGEGT. This CDR3 comprises 17 residues. The CDR3 DNA sequence: TGTGCCGGCAGTTACTCAGTATTCGCTTCTGGGGCCAACGTCCTGACTTTC. Protein product: CAGSYSVFASGANVLTF.

V is TRBV2 and J is TRBJ2-7; D possibly corresponds to TRBD2 (5 bases). The germline CDR1 and CDR2 sequences are SNHLY and FYNNEI. V gave up 8 bases and J gave up 3 bases, with 8 bases separating them. The CDR3 is 11 residues long. The CDR3 DNA reads as TGTGCCAGCCGGGATTTCTACGAGCAGTACTTC. Protein product: CASRDFYEQYF.